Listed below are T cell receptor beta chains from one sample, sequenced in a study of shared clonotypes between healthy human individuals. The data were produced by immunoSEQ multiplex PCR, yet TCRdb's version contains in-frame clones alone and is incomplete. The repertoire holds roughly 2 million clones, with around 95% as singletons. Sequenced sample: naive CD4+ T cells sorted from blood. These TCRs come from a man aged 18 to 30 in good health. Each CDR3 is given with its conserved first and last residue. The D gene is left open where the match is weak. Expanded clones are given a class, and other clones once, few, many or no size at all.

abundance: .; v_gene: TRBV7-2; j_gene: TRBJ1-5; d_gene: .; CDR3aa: CASSLDVASNQPQHF; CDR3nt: TGTGCCAGCAGCTTAGATGTCGCGAGCAATCAGCCCCAGCATTTT
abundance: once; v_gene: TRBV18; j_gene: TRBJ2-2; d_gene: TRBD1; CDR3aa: CASSLGQGGTGELFF; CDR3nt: TGTGCCAGCTCACTCGGACAGGGGGGCACCGGGGAGCTGTTTTTT
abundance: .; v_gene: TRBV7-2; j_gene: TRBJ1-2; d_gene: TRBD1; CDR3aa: CASSSQGALGYTF; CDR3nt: TGTGCCAGCAGCTCACAGGGGGCGCTTGGCTACACCTTC
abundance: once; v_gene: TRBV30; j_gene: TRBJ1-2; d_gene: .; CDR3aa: CAWGTGNYGYTF; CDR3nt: TGTGCCTGGGGTACGGGAAACTATGGCTACACCTTC
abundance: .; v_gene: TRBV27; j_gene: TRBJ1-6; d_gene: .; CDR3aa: CASSLGTRAYNSPLHF; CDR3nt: TGTGCCAGCAGTTTGGGGACAAGGGCCTATAATTCACCCCTCCACTTT
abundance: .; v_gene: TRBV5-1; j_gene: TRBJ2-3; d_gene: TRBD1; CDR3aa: CASSFGQVTDTQYF; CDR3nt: TGCGCCAGCAGCTTCGGACAGGTCACAGATACGCAGTATTTT
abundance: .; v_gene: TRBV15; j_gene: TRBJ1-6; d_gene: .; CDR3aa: CATSREGVFGGPLHF; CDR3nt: TGTGCCACCAGCAGAGAAGGGGTCTTCGGAGGACCCCTCCACTTT
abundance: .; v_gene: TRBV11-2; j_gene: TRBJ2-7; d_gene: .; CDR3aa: CASSPGSSYEQYF; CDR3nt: TGTGCCAGCAGCCCCGGGAGCTCCTACGAGCAGTACTTC
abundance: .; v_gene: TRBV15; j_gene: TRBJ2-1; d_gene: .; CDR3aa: CATSRNRVSYNEQFF; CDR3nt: TGTGCCACCAGCAGAAACAGGGTCTCCTACAATGAGCAGTTCTTC
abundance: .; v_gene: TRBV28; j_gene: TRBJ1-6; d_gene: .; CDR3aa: CASSPHEGTGSPLHF; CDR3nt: TGTGCCAGCAGTCCCCACGAGGGTACGGGTTCACCCCTCCACTTT
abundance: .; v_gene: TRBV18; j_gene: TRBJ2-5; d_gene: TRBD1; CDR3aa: CASSPRQGVGETQYF; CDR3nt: TGTGCCAGCTCACCCCGACAGGGGGTGGGAGAGACCCAGTACTTC
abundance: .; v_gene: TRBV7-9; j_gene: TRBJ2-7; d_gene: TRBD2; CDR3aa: CASSRLFAGGSYEQYF; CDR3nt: TGTGCCAGCAGCCGTCTCTTCGCGGGGGGCTCCTACGAGCAGTACTTC
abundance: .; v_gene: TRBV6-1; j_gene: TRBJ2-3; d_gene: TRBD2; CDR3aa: CASSEWGTKTDTQYF; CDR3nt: TGTGCCAGCAGTGAATGGGGGACTAAAACAGATACGCAGTATTTT